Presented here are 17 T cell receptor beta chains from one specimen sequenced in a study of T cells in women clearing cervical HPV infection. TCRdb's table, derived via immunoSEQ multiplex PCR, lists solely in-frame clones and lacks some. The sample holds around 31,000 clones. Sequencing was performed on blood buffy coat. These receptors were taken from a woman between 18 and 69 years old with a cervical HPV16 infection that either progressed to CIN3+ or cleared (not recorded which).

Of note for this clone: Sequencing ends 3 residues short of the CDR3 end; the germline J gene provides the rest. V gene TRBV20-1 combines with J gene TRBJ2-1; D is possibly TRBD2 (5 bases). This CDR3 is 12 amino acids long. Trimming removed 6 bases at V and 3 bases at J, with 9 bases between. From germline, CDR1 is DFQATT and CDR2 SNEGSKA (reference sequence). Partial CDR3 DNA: TGCAGTGCCTGGACTGACTACAATGAG. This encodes CSAWTDYNE. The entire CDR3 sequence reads CSAWTDYNEQFF.

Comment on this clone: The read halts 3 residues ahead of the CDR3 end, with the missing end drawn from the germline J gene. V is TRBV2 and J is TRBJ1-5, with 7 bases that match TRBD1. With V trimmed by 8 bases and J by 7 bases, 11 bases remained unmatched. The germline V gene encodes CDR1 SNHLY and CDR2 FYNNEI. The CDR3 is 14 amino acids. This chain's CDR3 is CASLIEGAGQPQHF. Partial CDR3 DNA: TGTGCCAGCCTAATTGAGGGGGCCGGCCAGCCC.

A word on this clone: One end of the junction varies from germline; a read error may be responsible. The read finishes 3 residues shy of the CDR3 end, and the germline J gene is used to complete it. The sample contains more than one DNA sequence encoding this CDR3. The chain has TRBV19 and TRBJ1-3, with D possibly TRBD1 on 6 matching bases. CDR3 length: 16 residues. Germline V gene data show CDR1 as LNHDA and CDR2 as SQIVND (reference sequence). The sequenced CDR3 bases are TGTGCCAGTAGTGCCCGAGGGGGGGTATCTGGAAACACA. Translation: CASSARGGVSGNT. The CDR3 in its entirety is CASSARGGVSGNTIYF.

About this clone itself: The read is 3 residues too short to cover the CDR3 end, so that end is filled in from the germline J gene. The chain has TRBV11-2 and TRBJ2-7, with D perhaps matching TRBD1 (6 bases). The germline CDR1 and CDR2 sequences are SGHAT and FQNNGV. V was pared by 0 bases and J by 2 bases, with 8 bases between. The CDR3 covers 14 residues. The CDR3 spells CASSLEGAAYEQYF. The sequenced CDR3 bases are TGTGCCAGCAGCTTAGAGGGGGCGGCCTACGAG.

The CDR3 region is CAIKGGADSPLHF. The covered CDR3 bases are TGTGCCATCAAGGGGGGGGCGGATTCACCC. This chain uses TRBV10-3 with TRBJ1-6, with D perhaps matching TRBD1 (6 bases). The CDR3 end falls 3 residues outside the read, so it is completed with the germline J gene. CDR1 and CDR2 from the germline V gene are ENHRY and SYGVKD. The CDR3 covers 13 residues. V lost 7 bases to trimming and J lost 8 bases, with 12 bases between them.

The sequenced part of the CDR3 DNA is TGCAGTGCTAGAGATCCCAGGGGGAATGAAAAG. Its protein is CSARDPRGNEK. In full, the CDR3 is CSARDPRGNEKLFF. This sequence joins TRBV20-1 and TRBJ2-2; TRBD1 agrees at 7 bases. The read ends 3 residues shy of where the CDR3 ends; the end is completed using the germline J gene. CDR3 length: 14 amino acids. Germline assignment: CDR1 DFQATT and CDR2 SNEGSKA (reference sequence).

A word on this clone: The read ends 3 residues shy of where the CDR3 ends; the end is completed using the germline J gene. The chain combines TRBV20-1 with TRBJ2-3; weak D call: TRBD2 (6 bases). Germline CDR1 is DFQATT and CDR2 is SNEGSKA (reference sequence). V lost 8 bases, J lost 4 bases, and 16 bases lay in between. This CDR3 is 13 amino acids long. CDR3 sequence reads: CSTLGLSSDTQYF. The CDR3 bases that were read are TGCAGTACCCTGGGACTCTCCTCAGATACG.

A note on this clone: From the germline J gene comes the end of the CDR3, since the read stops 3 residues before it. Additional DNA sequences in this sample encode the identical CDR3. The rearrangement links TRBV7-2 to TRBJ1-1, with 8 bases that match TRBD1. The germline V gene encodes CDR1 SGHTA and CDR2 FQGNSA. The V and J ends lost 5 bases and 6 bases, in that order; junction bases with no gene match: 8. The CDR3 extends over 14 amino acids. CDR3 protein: CASSENAGGSEAFF. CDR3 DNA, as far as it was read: TGTGCCAGCAGCGAAAATGCAGGGGGCTCTGAA.

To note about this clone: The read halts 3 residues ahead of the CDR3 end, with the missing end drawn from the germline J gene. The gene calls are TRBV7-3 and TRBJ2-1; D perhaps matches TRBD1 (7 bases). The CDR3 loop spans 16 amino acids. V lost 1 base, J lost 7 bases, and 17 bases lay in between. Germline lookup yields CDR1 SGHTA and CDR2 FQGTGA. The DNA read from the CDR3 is TGTGCCAGCAGCTTAAGGGGTGTTGCAGGGGGGAATGAG. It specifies CASSLRGVAGGNE. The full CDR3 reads CASSLRGVAGGNEQFF.

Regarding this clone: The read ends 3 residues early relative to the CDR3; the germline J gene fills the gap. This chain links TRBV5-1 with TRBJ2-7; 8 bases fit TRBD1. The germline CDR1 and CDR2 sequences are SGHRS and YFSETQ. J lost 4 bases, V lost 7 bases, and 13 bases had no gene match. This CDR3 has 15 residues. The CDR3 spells CASREGTGLMYEQYF. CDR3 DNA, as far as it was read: TGCGCCAGCCGCGAAGGGACAGGACTAATGTACGAG.

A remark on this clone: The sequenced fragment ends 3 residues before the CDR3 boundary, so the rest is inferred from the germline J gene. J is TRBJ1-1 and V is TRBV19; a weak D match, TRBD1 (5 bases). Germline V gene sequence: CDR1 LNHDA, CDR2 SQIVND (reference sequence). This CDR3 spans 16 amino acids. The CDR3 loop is CASSIDGNGGGETAFF. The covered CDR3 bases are TGTGCCAGTAGTATAGATGGGAACGGGGGAGGAGAGACA.

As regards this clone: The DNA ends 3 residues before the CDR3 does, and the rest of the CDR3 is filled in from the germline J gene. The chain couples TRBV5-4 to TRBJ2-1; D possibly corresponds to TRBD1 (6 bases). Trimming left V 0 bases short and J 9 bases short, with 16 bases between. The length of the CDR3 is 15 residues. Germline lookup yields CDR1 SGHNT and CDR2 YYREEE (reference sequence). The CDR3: CASSLGGRGGIEQFF. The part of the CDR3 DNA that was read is TGTGCCAGCAGCTTGGGAGGCAGGGGTGGTATTGAG.

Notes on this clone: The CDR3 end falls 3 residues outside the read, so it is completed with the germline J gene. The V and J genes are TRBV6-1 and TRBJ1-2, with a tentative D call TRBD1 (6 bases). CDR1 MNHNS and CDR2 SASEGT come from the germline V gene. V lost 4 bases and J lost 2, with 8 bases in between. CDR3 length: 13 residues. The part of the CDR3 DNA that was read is TGTGCCAGCAGTGTCGGGACAAACTATGGC. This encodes CASSVGTNYG. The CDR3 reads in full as CASSVGTNYGYTF.

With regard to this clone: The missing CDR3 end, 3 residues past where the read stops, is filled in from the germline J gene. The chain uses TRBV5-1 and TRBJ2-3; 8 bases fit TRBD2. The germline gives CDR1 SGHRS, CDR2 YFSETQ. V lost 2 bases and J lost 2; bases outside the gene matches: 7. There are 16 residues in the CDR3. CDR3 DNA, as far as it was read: TGCGCCAGCAGCTTACCTCTGGGACTAGACACAGATACG. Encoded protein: CASSLPLGLDTDT. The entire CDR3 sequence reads CASSLPLGLDTDTQYF.

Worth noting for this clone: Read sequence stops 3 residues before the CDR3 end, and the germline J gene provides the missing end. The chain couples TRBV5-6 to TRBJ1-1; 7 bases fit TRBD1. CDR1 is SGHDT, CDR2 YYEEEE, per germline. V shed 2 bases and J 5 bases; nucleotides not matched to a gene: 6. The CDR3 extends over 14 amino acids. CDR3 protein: CASSLWTGRTEAFF. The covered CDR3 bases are TGTGCCAGCAGCTTATGGACAGGCAGAACTGAA.

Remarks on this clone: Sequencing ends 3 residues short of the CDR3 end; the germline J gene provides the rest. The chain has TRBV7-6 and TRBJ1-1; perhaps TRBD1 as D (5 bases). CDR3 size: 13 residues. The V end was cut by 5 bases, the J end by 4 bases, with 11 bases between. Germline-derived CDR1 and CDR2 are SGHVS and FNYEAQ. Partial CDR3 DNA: TGTGCCAGCAGCCCCTCGGACACCACTGAA. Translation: CASSPSDTTE. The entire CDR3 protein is CASSPSDTTEAFF.

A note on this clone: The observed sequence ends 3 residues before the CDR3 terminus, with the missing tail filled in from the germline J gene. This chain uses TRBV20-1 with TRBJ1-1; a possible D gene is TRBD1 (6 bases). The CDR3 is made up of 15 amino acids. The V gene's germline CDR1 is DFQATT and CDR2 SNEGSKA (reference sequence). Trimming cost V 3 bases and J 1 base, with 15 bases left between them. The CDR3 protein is CSARPTQGTNTEAFF. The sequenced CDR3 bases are TGCAGTGCTAGGCCCACCCAGGGGACGAACACTGAA.